This T cell receptor (beta chain) came from a study of cytomegalovirus exposure and HLA in healthy donors. Whole-study context: Around 77 million unique TCRs from HLA-typed donors made up an early data release. Findings of the study overall: Cytomegalovirus association was assigned to about 180 TCR beta chains.

A multiplex PCR was run with 60 Vbeta primers and 13 Jbeta primers. The repertoire was sequenced with immunoSEQ multiplex PCR; TCRdb's copy has only in-frame clones and lacks some. The table lists approximately 130,000 clones, 64% of them singletons. This CDR3 is 15 amino acids long. Germline V lookup: CDR1 SGHVS, CDR2 FNYEAQ. The V gene end was trimmed by 5 bases and the J gene end by 4 bases; junction bases not matched to a gene: 5. As to this clone: As yet, its antigen is unknown.

This receptor was obtained from a woman aged 40 to 50 in good health and CMV-seronegative. The sequencing sample was made of PBMCs. The chain uses TRBV7-6 and TRBJ2-1; 10 bases fit TRBD2. Here the CDR3 DNA reads TGTGCCAGCAGCCCAAGCGGGGGGGCATACAATGAGCAGTTCTTC. Protein sequence: CASSPSGGAYNEQFF. Full variable domain (remainder filled in from reference TRBV7-6 and TRBJ2-1): GAGVSQSPRYKVTKRGQDVALRCDPISGHVSLYWYRQALGQGPEFLTYFNYEAQQDKSGLPNDRFSAERPEGSISTLTIQRTEQRDSAMYRCASSPSGGAYNEQFFGPGTRLTVL.